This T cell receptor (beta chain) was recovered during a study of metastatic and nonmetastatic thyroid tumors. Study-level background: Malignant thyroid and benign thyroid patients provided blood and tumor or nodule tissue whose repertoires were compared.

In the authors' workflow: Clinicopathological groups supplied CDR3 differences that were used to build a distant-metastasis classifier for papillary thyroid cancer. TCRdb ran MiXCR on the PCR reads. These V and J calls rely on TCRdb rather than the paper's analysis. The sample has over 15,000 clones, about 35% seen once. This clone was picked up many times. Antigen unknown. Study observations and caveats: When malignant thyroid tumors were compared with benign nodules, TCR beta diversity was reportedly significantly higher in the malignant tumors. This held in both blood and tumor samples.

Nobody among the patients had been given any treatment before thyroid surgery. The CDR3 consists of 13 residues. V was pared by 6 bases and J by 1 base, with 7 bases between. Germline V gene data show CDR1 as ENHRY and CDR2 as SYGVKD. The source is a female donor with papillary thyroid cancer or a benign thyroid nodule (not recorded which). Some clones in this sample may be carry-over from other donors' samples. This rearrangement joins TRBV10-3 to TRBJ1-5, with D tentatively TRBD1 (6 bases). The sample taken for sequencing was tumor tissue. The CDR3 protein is CAIRGTSNQPQHF. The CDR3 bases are TGTGCCATCAGGGGGACAAGCAATCAGCCCCAGCATTTT.